This T cell receptor beta chain stems from a study of cytomegalovirus exposure and HLA in healthy donors (dated by TCRdb to about 2017). Study-level background: According to an earlier analysis of a few hundred of the donors, 150 million to 200 million T cells yielded 90 million to 130 million unique TCR beta sequences and about 300 Gb of sequence data. Both class I and class II loci were covered by HLA typing, at four-digit resolution. Among the approximately 400 genotyped donors, approximately 76% belonged to the genetic ancestry cluster associated with self-reported Caucasian donors. All discovery cohort repertoires had been generated using a single sequencing platform. The study aimed to test whether signatures of past pathogen exposure could be identified by cataloging public T cell receptors. Rather than drawing on any new phenotypic data, the later analysis identified candidate immune exposures from TCR beta sequences and the way those sequences occurred across donors. The study combined high-throughput TCR immunosequencing, statistical association of individual TCRs with disease status, and machine learning to predict cytomegalovirus infection status. An earlier analysis of around 580 of the donors used high-throughput TCR beta sequencing to judge whether each TCR beta V gene segment behaved as functional or pseudogenic. The T cell repertoires of several hundred subjects were profiled by immunosequencing and related to cytomegalovirus serostatus. About 320 gigabases of sequencing data and 70 million to 85 million unique TCR sequences were included in an early release covering about 600 HLA-typed donors. A later analysis re-analyzed previously published TCR beta repertoires from about 730 donors and added high-resolution HLA genotyping to study TCR occurrence patterns. In a later genetic analysis, genome-wide SNP genotypes for about three fifths of the roughly 670 donors were used, and that subset was treated as a discovery cohort. Typing coverage varied by locus: roughly 629-630 donors for A, B, C, DRB1 and DQB1; roughly 560 for DQA1; over 600 for DPA1; 400 to 480 for DPB1. Donor age, sex, ethnicity and CMV serostatus were compiled alongside the repertoire data. Several DR-DQ haplotypes were handled as single units for association and clustering because linkage in the cohort was strong. In addition to the first cohort of hundreds of subjects, a separate validation cohort of 100 to 150 different subjects was used. Among about 370 genotyped donors of the cohort, an average of approximately 200,000 unique TCR beta nucleotide sequences was sequenced per donor, of which 15% to 20% were non-productive. Study-level results and caveats: The study listed over 150 TCR beta chains as associated with cytomegalovirus. In an earlier analysis of some 500 of the donors, most TCR beta V segments were observed in productive rearrangements about 87% or about 30% of the time, broadly matching IMGT annotations. Because the 87-base-pair reads could not distinguish some IMGT-functional V segments, including TRBV6-2 and TRBV6-3, those segments were excluded. HLA typing was unavailable for some donors at each locus, so association tests used only the typed subset. Only TCR beta chains were sequenced in this cohort, and the absence of alpha or paired-chain data limited detectable features. An association between a missense DCLRE1C variant and V-gene and J-gene trimming of TCR beta chains was found in a later genetic analysis and replicated in an independent cohort. A later genetic analysis reported fewer N-insertions in productive TCRs among donors in an Asian-associated ancestry cluster than the roughly 670-donor mean. Sequencing depth was assumed to be roughly uniform across donors in the presence/absence analyses, though that assumption may not hold. While some public TCRs were present in many individuals, most TCR sequences turned up only very rarely across donors. A few of the identified cytomegalovirus-associated TCR beta chains were confirmed in vitro to be specific for cytomegalovirus antigens. Linkage disequilibrium might explain the correlated functional status among segregating V segments, but an unknown experimental factor could not be ruled out. A further reported finding was that TCR beta sequences accurately predicted the HLA-A and HLA-B alleles for most subjects in the first cohort. A later analysis associated some 17,000 TCR beta sequences with specific HLA alleles at a false discovery rate of 0.05. A cluster of highly shared sequence variants was judged likely to be a technical artifact of the sequencing pipeline. Fewer than 20 rarely observed V segments, including chromosome 9 orphons, were excluded from the earlier analysis of a few hundred of the donors because counts were too low. According to a later analysis, parvovirus B19, influenza, CMV and Epstein-Barr virus appeared linked to several top co-occurrence clusters. When HLA alleles, especially DR and DQ, strongly co-occurred, attributing TCR associations to individual alleles was difficult. In a later analysis, TCR association rates were found to vary across HLA loci, with the most associated TCRs seen for DRB1 alleles and the fewest for HLA-C alleles. In a later analysis, HLA-associated TCR beta chains showed more clonal expansion and lower generation probabilities than non-associated chains that were equally common. CMV serostatus was the only immune exposure information available for the cohort. It was suggested by the authors that the approach could potentially be generalized to other disease states and immunological phenotypes. The classifier was reported to diagnose cytomegalovirus status with high specificity and sensitivity in both the original cohort and the validation cohort. A later analysis found that most CMV-associated TCR beta chains appeared HLA-restricted, with HLA associations seemingly driven largely by CMV exposure.

To prepare the library, the immunoSEQ multiplex PCR assay was applied. For the multiplex PCR, a mixture combining 60 forward primers for TCR Vbeta segments and 13 reverse primers for TCR Jbeta segments was used. The CDR3 region of rearranged TCR beta genes was amplified from genomic DNA by a multiplex PCR assay. Amplified TCR beta libraries were sequenced as 87-base-pair reads on the Illumina HiSeq System. The paper's processing steps were these. A later analysis counted approximately 74 million unique TCR beta chains across the 640 or so repertoires, and roughly 10 million of these chains were shared by at least two donors. Raw reads were error-corrected and collapsed into unique sequences by a nearest-neighbor algorithm in which closely related sequences were merged to remove PCR and sequencing errors. CDR3 sequences were aligned to IMGT reference sequences to assign V, D and J gene segments. For a sequence to be retained, at least a six-nucleotide match to both a V gene segment and a J gene segment was required. Rearrangements were classified as productive when the CDR3 lacked stop codons and remained in frame with V and J, and all other rearrangements were classified as non-productive. Following IMGT convention, CDR3 was defined as the stretch from the second conserved V-encoded cysteine to the conserved J-encoded phenylalanine. Sequences without an unambiguous match to a single V gene segment were excluded from the earlier analysis of over 500 of the donors. In an earlier analysis of a few hundred of the donors, a V segment was called functional when productive rearrangements were above 56.7%, and segregating when the standard deviation between donors exceeded 5%. A statistical classification framework was developed to diagnose cytomegalovirus status using the catalog of TCR beta chain sequences. V and J gene assignment, in a later analysis, came from comparing TCR nucleotide sequences with IMGT/GENE-DB human TR gene sequences. The TCRdist pipeline was used in a later analysis to assign CDR3 sequences and most-parsimonious VDJ recombination scenarios. In a later analysis, each TCR beta chain was defined by its CDR3 amino acid sequence together with its V-gene family, and reads lacking a unique V-gene family were excluded. As a way to deal with suspected cross-contamination and a sequencing artifact, a later analysis dropped roughly 620 nucleotide sequences that were highly shared and had low generation probability. For each public chain, a later analysis derived a clonal expansion index from normalized ranks of inferred template counts within each repertoire. A later analysis computed generation probabilities with a VDJ recombination model fitted to out-of-frame rearrangements, and checked the results against IGoR. Hypergeometric tests were used in a later analysis to score TCR-TCR, TCR-HLA and TCR-CMV co-occurrence, with a repertoire-size bias correction applied to the TCR pairs. False discovery rates were estimated in a later analysis by permuting HLA or CMV assignments 20 times. In a later analysis, co-occurring TCRs were grouped using DBSCAN, and TCRdist sequence similarity was added for clustering within HLA-allele-positive subsets. Repertoires with fewer than 30,000 or more than 120,000 public chains, plus five repertoires with anomalous nucleotide sharing, were excluded from co-occurrence clustering. TCRdb provides this immuneACCESS table in a form limited to in-frame rearrangements. Some clones are lacking; in checked studies, under half of them reflect an unresolved V gene, and why the rest are absent is not known. D and trimming were read from the DNA, whereas the V and J calls and clone size are those reported in that table. Counted in this sample were about 70,000 clones; 75% to 90% of them appeared once. The ten top clones hold about 12% of the sample.

The CDR3 measures 14 amino acids from cysteine to phenylalanine. Left in the record is the CDR3 DNA by itself, 42 bases read in frame from the first base. V sheds 3 bases and J sheds 6 bases, leaving 14 bases between their ends. In the germline V gene, CDR1 corresponds to MNHNS and CDR2 to SASEGT. The cohort comprised fewer than 750 healthy bone marrow donors. All cohort members were sampled while nominally healthy, although unrecorded immune exposures were likely present. The donor tested CMV seropositive, placing the donor among the roughly 300 seropositive members of the cohort. A peripheral blood sample was collected from each donor, and TCR beta sequencing was performed on peripheral blood mononuclear cells. The Qiagen DNeasy Blood Extraction Kit was used to extract genomic DNA from the blood cell samples. On this clone: Its antigen specificity is not known. No much larger clone exists at a distance of one base, and base qualities are not known.

This sequence uses TRBV6-1 and TRBJ1-1; TRBD1 could be the D gene, as 6 bases match. The sequence was collected from a woman aged 25 to 39 in good health and CMV-seropositive. The sequenced material came from PBMCs. For the CDR3, the sequence is CASSDLGGRPEAFF. The nucleotide sequence is TGTGCCAGCAGTGACCTGGGGGGGCGTCCTGAAGCTTTCTTT.